This TCR beta chain was sequenced for a study of T cells in Graves' hyperthyroidism and ophthalmopathy. Patients affected by ophthalmopathy presented a Clinical Activity Score of at least 3, a NOSPECS grade of at least 4, and disease duration below 3 months. Using RNA transcripts as the source, TCR beta CDR3 regions were amplified. The HTBI set primed first-round TCR CDR3 RT-PCR. TCRdb reprocessed the multiplex PCR reads via MiXCR and lists one record per CDR3 protein. The sample lists 200,000 to 300,000 distinct CDR3 sequences, over 15% occurring once. The receptor was isolated from a woman between 18 and 29 years old with Graves' ophthalmopathy. The sample consisted of blood.

CDR3 amino acids: CASSVGGSGELFF. As DNA, the CDR3 is TGTGCCAGCAGCGTAGGGGGATCCGGGGAGCTGTTTTTT. The chain links TRBV9 to TRBJ2-2, with D hard to call. V lost 0 bases, J lost 6 bases, and 6 bases lay in between. Germline assignment: CDR1 SGDLS and CDR2 YYNGEE. This CDR3 contains 13 residues.